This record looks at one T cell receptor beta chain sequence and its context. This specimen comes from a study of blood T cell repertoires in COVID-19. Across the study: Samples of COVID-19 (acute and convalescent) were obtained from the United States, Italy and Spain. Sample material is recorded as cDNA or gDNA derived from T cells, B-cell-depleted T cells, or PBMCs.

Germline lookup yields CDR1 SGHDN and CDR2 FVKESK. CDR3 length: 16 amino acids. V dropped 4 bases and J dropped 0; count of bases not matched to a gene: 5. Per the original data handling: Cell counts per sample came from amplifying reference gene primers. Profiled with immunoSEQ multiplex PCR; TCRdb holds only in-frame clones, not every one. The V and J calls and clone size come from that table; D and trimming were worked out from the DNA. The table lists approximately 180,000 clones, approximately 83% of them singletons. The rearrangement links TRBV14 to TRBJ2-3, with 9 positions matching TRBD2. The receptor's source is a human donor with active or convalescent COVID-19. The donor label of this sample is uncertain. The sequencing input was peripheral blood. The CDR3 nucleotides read TGTGCCAGCAGCCCTATGCGGGGGGGGAGCACAGATACGCAGTATTTT. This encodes CASSPMRGGSTDTQYF.